This TCR beta chain was obtained from a study of T cell repertoires in cytomegalovirus infection. Study-wide background: Well-studied HLA-B-restricted CMV epitopes were used in the study alongside recently identified HLA-C-restricted ones. CMV infection and matching HLA type were both indicated by public TCR beta signatures. General study points: Accumulated public TCR beta family frequency recognized individuals carrying CMV together with the relevant HLA. Dominating the ex vivo response were HLA-C-restricted CMV-specific TCR beta clonotypes.

A word on this clonotype: Its antigen is not identified.

TCRdb used MiXCR to reprocess the reads, holding one entry per CDR3 protein. The table shows about 890,000 distinct CDR3 sequences, with 25% to 40% occurring only once. The sequence was collected from a human donor in good health (CMV status not recorded). Some clones in this sample may be carry-over from other donors' samples. Specimen: cultured CD8+ T cells from PBMCs, collected from culture after CMV antigen stimulation.

CDR3 in amino acids: CASSTGTFSNQPQHF. The CDR3 DNA sequence: TGTGCCAGCAGCACCGGGACATTTAGCAATCAGCCCCAGCATTTT. This sequence joins TRBV6-5 and TRBJ1-5; weak D call: TRBD1 (6 bases). This CDR3 contains 15 residues. Looked up from germline, CDR1 is MNHEY and CDR2 is SVGAGI. V lost 6 bases and J 0 bases, leaving 12 bases between the germline ends.